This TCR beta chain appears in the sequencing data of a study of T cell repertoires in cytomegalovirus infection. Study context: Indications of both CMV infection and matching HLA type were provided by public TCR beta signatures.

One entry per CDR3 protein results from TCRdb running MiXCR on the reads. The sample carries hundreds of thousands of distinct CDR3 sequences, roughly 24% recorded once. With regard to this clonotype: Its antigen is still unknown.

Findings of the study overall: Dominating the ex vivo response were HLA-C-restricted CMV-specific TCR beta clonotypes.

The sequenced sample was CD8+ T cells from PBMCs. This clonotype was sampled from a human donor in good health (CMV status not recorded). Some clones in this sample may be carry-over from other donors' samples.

CDR3 region: CANPGQGKYEQYV. Written as DNA, the CDR3 is TGTGCCAACCCGGGACAGGGGAAATACGAGCAGTACGTC. The V call is TRBV6-2 or TRBV6-3, the J call TRBJ2-7; TRBD1 agrees at 10 bases. This CDR3 region has 13 residues. With V trimmed by 10 bases and J by 4 bases, 7 bases remained unmatched. Germline CDR1 reads MNHEY; CDR2 reads SVGEGT.